The 5 T cell receptor beta chains presented below share a single source sample, sequenced in a study of blood T cells in healthy people across ages. Alongside a J-beta primer mix, a sample-barcoded 5' primer served in a second PCR lasting roughly 7 to 12 cycles. Each CDR3 protein is one row after TCRdb ran MiXCR on the 5' RACE reads. The data hold 850,000 to 1,100,000 distinct CDR3 sequences, with 30% to 40% observed a single time. Sample: blood. All receptors derive from a man between 18 and 29 years old in good health.

V gene TRBV28 combines with J gene TRBJ1-2, with TRBD1 identical over 7 bases. With V trimmed by 2 bases and J by 4 bases, 4 bases remained unmatched. The CDR3 extends over 14 amino acids. Germline CDR1 and CDR2: MDHEN and SYDVKM. Here the CDR3 DNA reads TGTGCCAGCAGTTTAGGAGGGACAGCCTATGGCTACACCTTC. This gives the protein CASSLGGTAYGYTF.

This clonotype was seen ten or more times. The rearrangement links TRBV12-3 or TRBV12-4 to TRBJ2-3; D is unclear. V lost 6 bases and J 4 bases, leaving 11 bases between the germline ends. The CDR3 contains 13 residues. The CDR3, as DNA: TGTGCCAGCAGAGACCTGGGGTCAGATACGCAGTATTTT. Encoded protein: CASRDLGSDTQYF.

This clonotype was observed a single time. This chain uses TRBV20-1 with TRBJ1-1, with a weak D call TRBD1 (5 bases). Trimming left V 7 bases short and J 0 bases short, with 12 bases between. The CDR3 runs 13 residues. Germline V CDR1 and CDR2: DFQATT, SNEGSKA (reference sequence). The CDR3 sequence is CSVRAGMNTEAFF. For the CDR3, the DNA is TGCAGTGTCAGGGCAGGGATGAACACTGAAGCTTTCTTT.

This clonotype was picked up many times. The chain joins TRBV12-3 or TRBV12-4 to TRBJ2-7; no clear D. The V and J ends lost 6 bases and 7 bases respectively, with 10 bases between them. This CDR3 spans 11 amino acids. The CDR3 coding sequence is TGTGCCAGCAGCCGCGCCTTGGAGCAGTACTTC. This encodes CASSRALEQYF.

A word on this clonotype: A junction boundary mismatches the germline segment, possibly from a read error. V and J are TRBV12-3 or TRBV12-4 and TRBJ1-1; D may be TRBD1 (6 bases). The CDR3 extends over 16 amino acids. CDR3 DNA sequence: TGTGCCAGCAGTTCCCGCGCGGACCTGAGGGACACTGCAGCTTTCTTT. Translated, it gives CASSSRADLRDTAAFF.